This T cell receptor beta chain was sequenced during a study of beta chain features in type 1 diabetes (dated by TCRdb to the late 2010s). About the study as a whole: Mean age, gender distribution, total cell number and subset yield did not differ between patients and healthy donors. A total of 100 million to 110 million sorted cells were examined across all samples, and a strong correlation was observed between cell number per subset and RNA yield. The study compared the TCRB repertoires of sorted circulating CD4+ T cell subsets in recently diagnosed type 1 diabetes patients with those in matched healthy donors. Whereas all 30 or so donors provided naive and central memory subsets, regulatory and stem cell-like memory subsets were isolated from just 8 patients and about 8 healthy donors. Study-level results and caveats: Sequencing cDNA rather than genomic DNA could over-represent highly expressing activated cells, although activation and CD3 levels did not differ between groups. Shorter templates might have been favored by PCR, but patient and control samples were amplified and corrected together, so both groups would have been affected equally by any skew. Patients with type 1 diabetes made fewer insertions and deleted more nucleotides at VDJ recombination sites, implying thymic rearrangement abnormalities. HLA sub-analyses involved small numbers of individuals, so any influence of HLA type on TCRB rearrangement remained unresolved. Naive, central memory and regulatory TCRB repertoires appeared to be more similar among patients than among healthy donors. Type 1 diabetes patients showed a moderate but significant shortening of TCRB CDR3 length in all four CD4+ subsets.

Measured from the cysteine to the phenylalanine, the CDR3 is 15 residues long. Only CDR3 DNA is held: 45 bases, read in frame from base 1. The germline V gene sets CDR1 to SGHRS and CDR2 to YFSETQ. Trimming removed 2 bases from V and 4 bases from J; the gene matches leave 7 bases unexplained. For this clone: Its recognized antigen is unknown. Base quality data are lacking; no much larger clone is found one base away.

The entire amount of isolated RNA was reverse transcribed using the High Capacity cDNA Reverse Transcription Kit, so the sequenced TCRB transcripts were expressed ones. Deep immunoSEQ sequencing was performed on naive, central memory and regulatory T cell samples, with an average of about 3.57 million total reads per sample. After sorted cells were lysed in RLT buffer, RNA was extracted with DNase-treated RNeasy Micro or Mini kits, with the choice depending on cell number. To prevent cross-contamination, every cell subset was processed on its own, while patient and healthy donor samples were processed together. Using the immunoSEQ multiplex PCR, TCRB sequences were amplified from cDNA into 87-bp fragments spanning the CDR3 region. Sequencing of the amplicons was done on the Illumina HiSeq platform. Under the source paper's analysis protocol: PCR bias was corrected computationally using synthetic template baselines, and reads within Hamming distance 2 were collapsed, with unmergeable singletons discarded. Reads were aligned to IMGT to assign V, D and J genes, CDR3 length, and insertions or deletions at six rearrangement sites. Within each subset, clonotype counts were normalized to sorted cell number, and only after that were true diversity and Gini coefficients computed with the tcR R package. The overlap coefficient, calculated on TCRB nucleotide sequences, was used to quantify repertoire sharing. Out-of-frame TCRB sequences from naive cells were analyzed as a proxy for the pre-selection repertoire. TCRdb stores this immuneACCESS table with in-frame sequences only. Part of the clones is absent; in the studies checked, under half of the shortfall reflects unresolved V genes, and no reason is known for the rest. The DNA was the basis for D and trimming; V, J and clone size are from that table. The sample includes more than 300,000 clones, with roughly 16% observed a single time. Approximately 0.02% of the sample is in the top ten clones.

Each donor gave one peripheral blood draw, averaging approximately 0.12 L, which was collected into heparinised tubes. A BD FACSAria II was used to sort naive, central memory, regulatory and stem cell-like memory CD4+ T cells with a panel that included CD45RO, CCR7, CD25, CD127, CD95 and CD27. A purity above 95% was achieved for all sorted populations. PBMCs were isolated immediately by Lymphoprep density gradient centrifugation and stained directly without culture. So that batch effects would be minimized, each experiment stained and sorted samples in pairs, pairing one healthy donor with one patient.

The sequenced sample was naive CD4+ T cells from blood. Read against the paper, the sample's cell subset or site label means: true naive CD4+ T cells. This chain joins TRBV5-1 to TRBJ1-2, and 8 junction bases match TRBD1. This receptor was obtained from a woman between 18 and 30 years old in good health. CDR3 reads: CASSLETGVPYGYTF. DNA sequence: TGCGCCAGCAGCTTAGAGACAGGGGTGCCCTATGGCTACACCTTC. The reference TRBV5-1 and TRBJ1-2 proteins fill in what lies around the CDR3, so the full variable domain reads KAGVTQTPRYLIKTRGQQVTLSCSPISGHRSVSWYQQTPGQGLQFLFEYFSETQRNKGNFPGRFSGRQFSNSRSEMNVSTLELGDSALYLCASSLETGVPYGYTFGSGTRLTVV.